This T cell receptor beta chain was observed in a study of Graves' ophthalmopathy and Graves' hyperthyroidism. Study conclusions and caveats: Both a roughly 70% sensitivity and an approximately 74% specificity characterized the model's predictions of ophthalmopathy progression.

This clonotype showed up just a few times. The target antigen is unknown. Amplified material comprised TCR beta CDR3 regions derived from RNA transcripts. The workflow started with a first-round RT-PCR run with HTBI primers and then moved on to a second-round multiplex PCR. TCRdb re-derived calls from the multiplex PCR reads in MiXCR, one entry per CDR3 protein. The sample holds roughly 420,000 distinct CDR3 sequences, 21% seen once. Stable hyperthyroidism referred to disease that showed no ophthalmopathy within 18 months of follow-up. Newly diagnosed, the hyperthyroidism patients had under 2 months' duration and were aged 18 to 65. The PBMCs had their origin in approximately 10 ml of fresh peripheral blood. V was clipped by 2 bases and J by 6 bases; unmatched bases: 9. Germline CDR1 and CDR2: SNHLY and FYNNEI. This CDR3 has 16 amino acids.

This TCR was sampled from a woman in her late teens or twenties with stable Graves' hyperthyroidism. Source material: peripheral blood. The rearrangement links TRBV2 to TRBJ2-2; 7 bases align to TRBD2. The CDR3 is CASSEIVPAGAGELFF. The CDR3 nucleotides read TGTGCCAGCAGTGAAATCGTTCCGGCGGGAGCCGGGGAGCTGTTTTTT.